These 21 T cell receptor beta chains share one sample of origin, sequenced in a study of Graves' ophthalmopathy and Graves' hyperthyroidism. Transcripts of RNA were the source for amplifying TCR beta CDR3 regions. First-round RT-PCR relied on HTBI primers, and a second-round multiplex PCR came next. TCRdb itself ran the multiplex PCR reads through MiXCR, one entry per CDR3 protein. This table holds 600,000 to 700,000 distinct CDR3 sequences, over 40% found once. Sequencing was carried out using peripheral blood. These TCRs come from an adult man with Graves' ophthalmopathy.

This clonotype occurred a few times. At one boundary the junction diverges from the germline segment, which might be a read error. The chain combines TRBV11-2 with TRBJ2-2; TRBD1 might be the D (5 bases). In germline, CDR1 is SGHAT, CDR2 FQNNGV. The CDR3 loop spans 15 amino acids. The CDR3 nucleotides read TGCGCCAGCAGCCAAGATCCAGGGTCCACCGGGGAGCTGTTTTTT. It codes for CASSQDPGSTGELFF.

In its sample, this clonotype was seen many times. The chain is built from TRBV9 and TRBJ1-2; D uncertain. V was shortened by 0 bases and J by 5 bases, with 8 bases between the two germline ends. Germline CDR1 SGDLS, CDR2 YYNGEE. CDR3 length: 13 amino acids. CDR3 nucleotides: TGTGCCAGCAGCGTAGATGGGATGTATGGCTACACCTTC. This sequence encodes CASSVDGMYGYTF.

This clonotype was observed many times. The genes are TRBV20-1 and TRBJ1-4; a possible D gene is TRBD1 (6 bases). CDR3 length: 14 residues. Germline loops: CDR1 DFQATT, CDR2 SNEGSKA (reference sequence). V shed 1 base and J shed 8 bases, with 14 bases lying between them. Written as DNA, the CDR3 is TGCAGTGCTAGAGGGCCTCCTGGGGGCGAAAAACTGTTTTTT. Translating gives CSARGPPGGEKLFF.

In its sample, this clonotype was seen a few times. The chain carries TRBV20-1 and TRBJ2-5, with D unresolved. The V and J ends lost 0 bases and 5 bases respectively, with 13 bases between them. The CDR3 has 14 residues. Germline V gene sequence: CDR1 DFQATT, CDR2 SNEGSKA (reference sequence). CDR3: CSARDPTLGETQYF. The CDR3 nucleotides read TGCAGTGCTAGAGACCCCACCCTCGGGGAGACCCAGTACTTC.

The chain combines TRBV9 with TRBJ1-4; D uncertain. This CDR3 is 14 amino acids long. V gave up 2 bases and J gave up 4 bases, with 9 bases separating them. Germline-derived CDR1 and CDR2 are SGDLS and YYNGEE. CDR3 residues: CASSVARNNEKLFF. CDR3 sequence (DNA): TGTGCCAGCAGCGTTGCCCGGAATAATGAAAAACTGTTTTTT.

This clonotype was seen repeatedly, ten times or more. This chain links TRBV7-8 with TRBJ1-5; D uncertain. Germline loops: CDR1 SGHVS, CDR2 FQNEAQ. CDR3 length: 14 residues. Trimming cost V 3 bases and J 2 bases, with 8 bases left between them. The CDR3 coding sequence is TGTGCCAGCAGCTTTGACTGGGGCAATCAGCCCCAGCATTTT. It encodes CASSFDWGNQPQHF.

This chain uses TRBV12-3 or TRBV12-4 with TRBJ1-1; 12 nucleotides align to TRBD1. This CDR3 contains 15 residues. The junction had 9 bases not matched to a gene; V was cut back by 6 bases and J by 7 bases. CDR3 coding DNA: TGTGCCAGCAGCACCCGGGACAGGGGGCTTGGTGAAGCTTTCTTT. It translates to CASSTRDRGLGEAFF.

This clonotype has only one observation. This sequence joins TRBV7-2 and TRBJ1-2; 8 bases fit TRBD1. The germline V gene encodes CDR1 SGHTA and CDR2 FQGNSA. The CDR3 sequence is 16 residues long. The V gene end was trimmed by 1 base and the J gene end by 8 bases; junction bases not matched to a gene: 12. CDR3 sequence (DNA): TGTGCCAGCAGCTTAGTGGCAGGGGGCGAACTGCGGGGCTACACCTTC. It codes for CASSLVAGGELRGYTF.

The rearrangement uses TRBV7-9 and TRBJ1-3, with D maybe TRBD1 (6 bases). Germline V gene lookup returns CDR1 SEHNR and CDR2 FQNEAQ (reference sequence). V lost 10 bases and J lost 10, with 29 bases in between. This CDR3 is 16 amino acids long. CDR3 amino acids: CAISGGTGTNQETIYF. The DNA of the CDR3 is TGTGCCATCAGTGGTGGTACAGGGACTAATCAAGAGACCATATATTTT. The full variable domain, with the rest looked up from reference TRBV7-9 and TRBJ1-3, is DTGVSQNPRHKITKRGQNVTFRCDPISEHNRLYWYRQTLGQGPEFLTYFQNEAQLEKSRLLSDRFSAERPKGSFSTLEIQRTEQGDSAMYLCAISGGTGTNQETIYFGEGSWLTVV.

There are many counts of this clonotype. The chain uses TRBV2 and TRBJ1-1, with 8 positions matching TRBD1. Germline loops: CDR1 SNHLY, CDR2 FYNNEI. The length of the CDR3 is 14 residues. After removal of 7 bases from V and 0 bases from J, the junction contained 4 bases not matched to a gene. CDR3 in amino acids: CASKRQGMNTEAFF. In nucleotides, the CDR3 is TGTGCCAGCAAAAGACAGGGGATGAACACTGAAGCTTTCTTT.

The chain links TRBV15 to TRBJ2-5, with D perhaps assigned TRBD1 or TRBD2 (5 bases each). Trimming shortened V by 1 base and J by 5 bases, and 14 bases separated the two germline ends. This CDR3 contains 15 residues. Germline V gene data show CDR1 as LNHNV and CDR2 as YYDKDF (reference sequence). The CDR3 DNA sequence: TGTGCCACCAGCAGAGTGGGCTCAGGGAGCGAGACCCAGTACTTC. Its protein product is CATSRVGSGSETQYF.

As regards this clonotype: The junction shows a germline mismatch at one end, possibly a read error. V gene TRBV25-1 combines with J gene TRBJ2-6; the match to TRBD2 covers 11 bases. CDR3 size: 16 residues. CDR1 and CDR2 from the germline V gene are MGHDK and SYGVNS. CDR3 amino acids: CASSESQLAGANVLTF. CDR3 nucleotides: TGTGCCAGCAGTGAATCCCAACTAGCGGGGGCGAACGTCCTGACTTTC.

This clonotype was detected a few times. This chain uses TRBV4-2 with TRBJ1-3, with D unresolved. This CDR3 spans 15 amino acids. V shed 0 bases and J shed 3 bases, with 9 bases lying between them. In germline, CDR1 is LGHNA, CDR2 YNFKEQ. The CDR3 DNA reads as TGTGCCAGCAGCCAAGATGTGGCAGATGGAAACACCATATATTTT. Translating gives CASSQDVADGNTIYF.

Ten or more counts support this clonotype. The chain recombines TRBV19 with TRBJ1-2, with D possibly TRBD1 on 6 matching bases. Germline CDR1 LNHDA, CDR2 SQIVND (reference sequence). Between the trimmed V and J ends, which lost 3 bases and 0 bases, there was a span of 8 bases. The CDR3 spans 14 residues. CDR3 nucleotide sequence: TGTGCCAGTAGTATCCGGACAGCTAACTATGGCTACACCTTC. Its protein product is CASSIRTANYGYTF.

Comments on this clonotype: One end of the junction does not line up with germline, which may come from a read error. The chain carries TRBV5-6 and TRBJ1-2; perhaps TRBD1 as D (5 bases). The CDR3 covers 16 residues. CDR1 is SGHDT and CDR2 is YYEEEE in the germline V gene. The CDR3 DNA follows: TGTGCCAGCGGCTTGGCCGCAGGGCTCGGGGTTAATGGCTACACCTTC. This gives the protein CASGLAAGLGVNGYTF.

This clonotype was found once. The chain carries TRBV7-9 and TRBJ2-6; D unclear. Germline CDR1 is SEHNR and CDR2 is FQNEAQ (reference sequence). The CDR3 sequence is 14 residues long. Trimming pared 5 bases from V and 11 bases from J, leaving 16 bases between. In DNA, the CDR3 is TGTGCCAGCAGCCCCCGGTTGGGTTCCTACGTCCTGACTTTC. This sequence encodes CASSPRLGSYVLTF.

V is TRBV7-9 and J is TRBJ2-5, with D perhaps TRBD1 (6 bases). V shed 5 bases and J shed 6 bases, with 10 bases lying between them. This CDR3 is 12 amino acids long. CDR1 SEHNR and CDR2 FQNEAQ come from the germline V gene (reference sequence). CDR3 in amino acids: CASSQDRQTQYF. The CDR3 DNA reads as TGTGCCAGCAGCCAGGACAGACAGACCCAGTACTTC.

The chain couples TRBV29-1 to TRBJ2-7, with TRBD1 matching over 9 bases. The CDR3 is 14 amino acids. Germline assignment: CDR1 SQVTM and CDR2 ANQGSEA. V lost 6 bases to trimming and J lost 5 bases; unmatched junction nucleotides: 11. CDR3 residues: CSVRTGARIDEQYF. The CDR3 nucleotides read TGCAGCGTCCGGACAGGGGCTAGAATAGACGAGCAGTACTTC.

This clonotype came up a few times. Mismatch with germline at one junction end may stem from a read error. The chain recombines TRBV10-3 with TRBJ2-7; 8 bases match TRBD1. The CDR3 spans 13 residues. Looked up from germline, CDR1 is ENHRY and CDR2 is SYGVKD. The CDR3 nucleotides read TGTGCCAGCAGTGGGGACAGGATCGGCGAGCAGTACTTC. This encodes CASSGDRIGEQYF.

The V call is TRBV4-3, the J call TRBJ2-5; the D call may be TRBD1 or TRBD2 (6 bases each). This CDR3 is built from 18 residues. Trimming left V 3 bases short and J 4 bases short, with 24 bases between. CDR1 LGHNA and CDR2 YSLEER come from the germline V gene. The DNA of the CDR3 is TGCGCCAGCAGCCACAATCCGACACGCAGGGGAGGAGGAGAGACCCAGTACTTC. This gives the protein CASSHNPTRRGGGETQYF.

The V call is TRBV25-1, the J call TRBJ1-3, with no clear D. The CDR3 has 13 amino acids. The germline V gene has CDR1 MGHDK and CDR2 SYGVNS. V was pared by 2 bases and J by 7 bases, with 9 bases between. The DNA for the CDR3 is TGTGCCAGCAGTGAAGGGCCCGCCAACACCATATATTTT. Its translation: CASSEGPANTIYF.